Listed below are T cell receptor beta chains from one sample, sequenced in a study of T cell clusters in autoimmune cytopenias. TCRdb re-analyzed the multiplex PCR reads; it lists each CDR3 protein once, without DNA. Its listing shows about 5,300 distinct CDR3 sequences. A further study also used this sample, focusing on T cell repertoires in aging, cancer and after chemotherapy.

The sequencing sample was made of peripheral blood. These receptors all stem from a human donor in good health. CDR3s include the opening cysteine and the closing phenylalanine or tryptophan. The order of the fields is clone size, V gene, J gene, CDR3 protein. Clone size appears in some rows only: once, few, many, or a class for an expanded clone.

clone_size: medium-sized
v_call: TRBV29-1
j_call: TRBJ1-3
cdr3_aa: CSVEDRYRAGNTIYF

clone_size: medium-sized
v_call: TRBV5-4
j_call: TRBJ2-1
cdr3_aa: CASSLTGGSYNEQFF

clone_size: .
v_call: TRBV7-6
j_call: TRBJ1-4
cdr3_aa: CASSSSGRTFEKLFF

clone_size: .
v_call: TRBV18
j_call: TRBJ2-3
cdr3_aa: CASSLEGDSTYWSTDTQYF

clone_size: .
v_call: TRBV6-6
j_call: TRBJ1-1
cdr3_aa: CASSYSGFDTEAFF

clone_size: .
v_call: TRBV5-6
j_call: TRBJ1-5
cdr3_aa: CASSSSGRQGGQPQHF

clone_size: medium-sized
v_call: TRBV15
j_call: TRBJ2-2
cdr3_aa: CATSRDLRDGEELFF

clone_size: .
v_call: TRBV10-3
j_call: TRBJ2-3
cdr3_aa: CAISDLAEGGTDTQYF

clone_size: .
v_call: TRBV24-1
j_call: TRBJ2-3
cdr3_aa: CAIGLTDTQYF

clone_size: medium-sized
v_call: TRBV10-3
j_call: TRBJ2-3
cdr3_aa: CAIRKNSPDTDTQYF

clone_size: medium-sized
v_call: TRBV12-3/TRBV12-4
j_call: TRBJ2-2
cdr3_aa: CASSPRFGLNTGELFF

clone_size: medium-sized
v_call: TRBV15
j_call: TRBJ1-4
cdr3_aa: CATSRDKAGNEKLFF

clone_size: .
v_call: TRBV5-4
j_call: TRBJ1-2
cdr3_aa: CASSPTEDYGYTF

clone_size: medium-sized
v_call: TRBV5-5
j_call: TRBJ1-3
cdr3_aa: CASSRGGAEDTIYF

clone_size: .
v_call: TRBV5-4
j_call: TRBJ1-1
cdr3_aa: CASSQKLNPNTEAFF

clone_size: medium-sized
v_call: TRBV6-5
j_call: TRBJ2-5
cdr3_aa: CASSYSEGAATQYF

clone_size: .
v_call: TRBV14
j_call: TRBJ1-2
cdr3_aa: CASSPRNYGYTF

clone_size: medium-sized
v_call: TRBV19
j_call: TRBJ2-5
cdr3_aa: CASSSTPPGEETQYF

clone_size: .
v_call: TRBV11-2
j_call: TRBJ2-2
cdr3_aa: CASSSVRTGGTGELFF

clone_size: medium-sized
v_call: TRBV6-6
j_call: TRBJ2-2
cdr3_aa: CASSYGTSGSWNTGELFF

clone_size: .
v_call: TRBV5-4
j_call: TRBJ2-7
cdr3_aa: CASSLPAGSYYEQYF

clone_size: medium-sized
v_call: TRBV19
j_call: TRBJ2-6
cdr3_aa: CATSWGRAGANVLTF

clone_size: large
v_call: TRBV29-1
j_call: TRBJ2-3
cdr3_aa: CSVEKGRADTQYF

clone_size: .
v_call: TRBV7-2
j_call: TRBJ2-3
cdr3_aa: CASSLAFLAGGPSTDTQYF